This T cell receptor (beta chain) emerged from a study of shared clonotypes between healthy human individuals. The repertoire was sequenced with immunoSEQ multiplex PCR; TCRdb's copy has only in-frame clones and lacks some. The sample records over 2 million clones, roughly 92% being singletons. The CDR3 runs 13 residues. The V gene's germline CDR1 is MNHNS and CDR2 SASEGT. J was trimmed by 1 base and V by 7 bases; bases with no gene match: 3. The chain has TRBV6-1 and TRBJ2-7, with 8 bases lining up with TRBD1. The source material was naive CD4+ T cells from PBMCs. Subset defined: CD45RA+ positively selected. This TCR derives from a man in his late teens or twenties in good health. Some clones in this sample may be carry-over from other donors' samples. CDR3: CASKQGGSYEQYF. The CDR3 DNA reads TGTGCCAGCAAACAGGGGGGATCCTACGAGCAGTACTTC.